This note documents a single TCR beta chain sequence. PCR used 60 Vbeta primers and 13 Jbeta primers. The assay was immunoSEQ multiplex PCR, and TCRdb's table has in-frame clones only and misses some. Its listing shows 20,000 or so clones. This specimen belongs to a study of cytomegalovirus exposure and HLA in healthy donors. The CDR3 covers 15 residues. CDR1 KGHSH and CDR2 LQKENI come from the germline V gene. V lost 2 bases and J lost 1, with 11 bases in between. This clonotype was obtained from a man aged 60 to 75 in good health and CMV-seropositive. Sequences were obtained from PBMCs. The chain combines TRBV18 with TRBJ1-1; D is unresolved. The CDR3 region is CASSPGLGRNTEAFF. Here the CDR3 DNA reads TGTGCCAGCTCACCAGGGTTAGGGAGGAACACTGAAGCTTTCTTT.